The 7 T cell receptor beta chains below come from one sample, sequenced in a study of T cell changes during pregnancy in multiple sclerosis. Assay used: immunoSEQ multiplex PCR; TCRdb lists only in-frame clones, some missing. The sample has approximately 34,000 clones, over 75% seen once. The starting material was CD8+ T cells from peripheral blood mononuclear cells, obtained before pregnancy. Source of these receptors: a female donor with multiple sclerosis, enrolled in a pregnancy study.

The chain joins TRBV5-1 to TRBJ2-7; 7 bases are a match to TRBD2. The CDR3 extends over 14 amino acids. The germline CDR1 and CDR2 sequences are SGHRS and YFSETQ. Trimming took 4 bases from V and 3 from J; bases not matched to a gene: 7. In DNA, the CDR3 is TGCGCCAGCAGCGCCAGCGGGGATGTCTACGAGCAGTACTTC. It translates to CASSASGDVYEQYF.

The chain combines TRBV7-6 with TRBJ2-7; 9 bases match TRBD1. The CDR3 runs to 15 residues. Germline lookup yields CDR1 SGHVS and CDR2 FNYEAQ. Trimming removed 5 bases from V and 4 bases from J; junction bases left unmatched: 9. The CDR3 DNA reads as TGTGCCAGCAGCCTGGGACAGGGTAGTGTGTACGAGCAGTACTTC. Amino acid sequence: CASSLGQGSVYEQYF.

The chain employs TRBV14 and TRBJ2-7, with D perhaps matching TRBD2 (6 bases). Germline CDR1 and CDR2: SGHDN and FVKESK. The CDR3 runs 15 residues. V was pared by 0 bases and J by 2 bases, with 11 bases between. Here the CDR3 DNA reads TGTGCCAGCAGCCAAGAGGTCGGGACTGCCTACGAGCAGTACTTC. This encodes CASSQEVGTAYEQYF. The entire variable domain, with the rest obtained from reference TRBV14 and TRBJ2-7, is as follows: EAGVTQFPSHSVIEKGQTVTLRCDPISGHDNLYWYRRVMGKEIKFLLHFVKESKQDESGMPNNRFLAERTGGTYSTLKVQPAELEDSGVYFCASSQEVGTAYEQYFGPGTRLTVT.

This chain connects TRBV27 to TRBJ1-2, with 8 bases identical to TRBD1. The germline V gene encodes CDR1 MNHEY and CDR2 SMNVEV (reference sequence). Trimming removed 3 bases from V and 2 bases from J; junction bases left unmatched: 2. The CDR3 spans 14 residues. The CDR3 DNA reads TGTGCCAGCAGTTTGGACAGGGCGAACTATGGCTACACCTTC. Its protein is CASSLDRANYGYTF.

V is TRBV19 and J is TRBJ2-1, with D tentatively TRBD2 (6 bases). Germline values: CDR1 LNHDA, CDR2 SQIVND (reference sequence). CDR3 length equals 16 residues. V was cut by 6 bases and J by 0 bases, with 15 bases left in between. The CDR3 DNA reads TGTGCCAGTAGCGTGGGAGGCCAGAGCTCCTACAATGAGCAGTTCTTC. This translates into CASSVGGQSSYNEQFF.

The J gene is TRBJ2-7, the V gene TRBV5-1, with D possibly TRBD2 on 10 matching bases. V was shortened by 7 bases and J by 5 bases, with 37 bases between the two germline ends. This CDR3 comprises 20 residues. Germline loops: CDR1 SGHRS, CDR2 YFSETQ. CDR3 DNA sequence: TGCGCCAGCCCAGCAGCCTTAAGGACAGGGGAGCTAGCGGGGGTTCACGAGCAGTACTTC. Translation: CASPAALRTGELAGVHEQYF.

This clone came up once. The V and J genes are TRBV2 and TRBJ1-1, with D possibly matching TRBD1 (5 bases). CDR3 size: 11 residues. The V gene's germline CDR1 is SNHLY and CDR2 FYNNEI. V was pared by 6 bases and J by 3 bases, with 5 bases between. The CDR3 nucleotides are TGTGCCAGCAGCAGGGACACTGAAGCTTTCTTT. Translation: CASSRDTEAFF.